This TCR beta chain was recorded in a study of glioma-infiltrating T cells. Using RNA template, CDR3s of TCR alpha and beta were amplified with iRepertoire arm-PCR. For one-step reverse transcription and amplification, roughly 100-400 ng of tissue mRNA or PBMC total RNA was used. TCRdb reprocessed the multiplex PCR reads with MiXCR, giving one entry per CDR3 protein. The table has around 44,000 distinct CDR3 sequences, approximately 20% seen once; the top ten hold roughly 7%. Broader study findings: Non-neoplastic patients had below-expected tissue-blood divergence, while all gliomas exceeded expectation. Very few CDR3 sequences were shared between tissue and blood.

This clonotype has at least ten counts. Its target is not known. The CDR3 extends over 12 amino acids. Germline V CDR1 and CDR2: DFQATT, SNEGSKA (reference sequence). V was clipped by 0 bases and J by 6 bases, with 9 bases between them. Sequencing was performed on glioma tissue, nonneoplastic brain tissue, or PBMCs (not recorded which). This clonotype was sampled from a human donor with low-grade glioma or glioblastoma, undergoing nonglioma brain surgery, or in good health (not recorded which). This chain joins TRBV20-1 and TRBJ2-7; the D gene is possibly TRBD1 (5 bases). The CDR3 region has the DNA TGCAGTGCTAGAGATCTTGGGGCCGAGCAGTACTTC. This translates into CSARDLGAEQYF.